The 4 T cell receptor beta chains below come from one sample, sequenced in a study of blood T cell repertoires in COVID-19. Repertoires were generated with immunoSEQ multiplex PCR, while TCRdb's copy carries only in-frame clones and drops some. Of 200,000 to 250,000 clones in the sample, 85% were seen once. Sequenced sample: peripheral blood. These receptors all come from a woman aged 70-85 years with COVID-19, enrolled during active disease.

The chain carries TRBV30 and TRBJ1-5; no clear D. The CDR3 totals 13 residues. Trimming took off 1 base at V and 3 bases at J, with 7 bases between the two ends. The germline V gene encodes CDR1 GTSNPN and CDR2 SVGIG (reference sequence). In DNA form, the CDR3 reads TGTGCCTGGAGTGGAGGAGACAATCAGCCCCAGCATTTT. This sequence encodes CAWSGGDNQPQHF.

This clone occurred once. For the CDR3, the DNA is TGTGCCAGCAGCTTGACAGGGGTCTACGAGCAGTACTTC. Amino acids: CASSLTGVYEQYF. The chain combines TRBV7-9 with TRBJ2-7, with 8 nucleotides matching TRBD1. This CDR3 comprises 13 residues. The V segment lost 3 bases and the J segment 3 bases; nucleotides outside the gene matches: 1. Germline V gene data show CDR1 as SEHNR and CDR2 as FQNEAQ (reference sequence).

The rearrangement uses TRBV5-1 and TRBJ1-1; no reliable D call. The CDR3 length is 15 residues. Germline V CDR1 and CDR2: SGHRS, YFSETQ. V lost 0 bases and J lost 0, with 9 bases in between. The CDR3 is CASSLVVGLNTEAFF. The CDR3 nucleotides read TGCGCCAGCAGCTTGGTCGTGGGCTTGAACACTGAAGCTTTCTTT.

The chain combines TRBV25-1 with TRBJ1-6, with 9 positions matching TRBD1. The CDR3 sequence is 14 residues long. Germline CDR1 is MGHDK and CDR2 is SYGVNS. V shed 3 bases, J shed 9 bases, and the junction held 3 bases outside the gene matches. CDR3 protein: CASSEGDRVSPLHF. CDR3 nucleotides: TGTGCCAGCAGTGAGGGGGACAGGGTTTCACCCCTCCACTTT. Full variable domain (missing parts from reference TRBV25-1 and TRBJ1-6): EADIYQTPRYLVIGTGKKITLECSQTMGHDKMYWYQQDPGMELHLIHYSYGVNSTEKGDLSSESTVSRIRTEHFPLTLESARPSHTSQYLCASSEGDRVSPLHFGNGTRLTVT.